This passage covers 3 T cell receptor beta chains from one sample sequenced in a study of shared clonotypes between healthy human individuals. Generated by immunoSEQ multiplex PCR, the TCRdb table keeps only in-frame clones and is missing some. The profile shows over a million clones, 96% of them singletons. Specimen: naive CD4+ T cells sorted from blood. Sample subset: CD45RA+ positively selected. All receptors come from a man younger than 45 in good health.

The chain is built from TRBV28 and TRBJ1-5; D possibly corresponds to TRBD1 (6 bases). Trimming left V 6 bases short and J 2 bases short, with 14 bases between. CDR1 is MDHEN and CDR2 is SYDVKM in the germline V gene. CDR3 length equals 15 residues. The CDR3: CASSLGGTRNQPQHF. The CDR3 DNA is TGTGCCAGCAGCCTAGGGGGGACACGCAATCAGCCCCAGCATTTT.

J is TRBJ2-6 and V is TRBV2; D is unclear. Germline V lookup: CDR1 SNHLY, CDR2 FYNNEI. Trimming shortened V by 7 bases and J by 4 bases, and 11 bases separated the two germline ends. The CDR3 loop spans 14 amino acids. CDR3: CASKPPFGANVLTF. The CDR3 nucleotides are TGTGCCAGCAAACCGCCCTTCGGGGCCAACGTCCTGACTTTC.

The genes are TRBV4-3 and TRBJ2-5; possible D gene TRBD1, 6 bases. CDR1 and CDR2 (germline): LGHNA, YSLEER. Trimming cost V 4 bases and J 5 bases, with 14 bases left between them. This CDR3 has 14 amino acids. As DNA, the CDR3 is TGCGCCAGCAGCCTAACAGGGTCGGTCGAGACCCAGTACTTC. Amino acid sequence: CASSLTGSVETQYF.